The 6 T cell receptor beta chains given below trace back to one sample, sequenced in a study of T cell repertoires in cytomegalovirus infection. Their antigens are not known. One entry per CDR3 protein, called by TCRdb with MiXCR from the reads. The repertoire includes around 310,000 distinct CDR3 sequences, approximately 32% of them detected once, and around 18% sits in the top ten. Here the sequenced sample was cultured PBMCs, taken from culture after CMV antigen stimulation. These receptors were taken from a human donor in good health (CMV status not recorded). Some clones in this sample may be carry-over from other donors' samples.

This clonotype has just a few counts. J is TRBJ2-3 and V is TRBV7-9; 7 bases line up with TRBD1. The CDR3 contains 14 residues. Germline lookup yields CDR1 SEHNR and CDR2 FQNEAQ (reference sequence). V shed 5 bases, J shed 6 bases, and the junction held 8 bases outside the gene matches. This CDR3 reads CASSPRTGDDTQYF. The CDR3 region has the DNA TGTGCCAGCAGCCCAAGAACAGGGGACGATACGCAGTATTTT.

The rearrangement joins TRBV6-1 to TRBJ2-1; 8 nucleotides align to TRBD2. V lost 2 bases to trimming and J lost 7 bases; unmatched junction nucleotides: 7. There are 15 residues in the CDR3. Looked up from germline, CDR1 is MNHNS and CDR2 is SASEGT. CDR3 in DNA: TGTGCCAGCAGTGAACAATCGGGCGGGGGGAATGAGCAGTTCTTC. It yields the protein CASSEQSGGGNEQFF.

This clonotype came up many times. This rearrangement joins TRBV11-2 to TRBJ1-5; no clear D. Germline CDR1 and CDR2: SGHAT and FQNNGV. This CDR3 comprises 13 residues. V was clipped by 0 bases and J by 7 bases, with 7 bases between them. The CDR3 region is CASSLDRNQPQHF. CDR3 nucleotide sequence: TGTGCCAGCAGCTTAGACCGAAACCAGCCCCAGCATTTT. The variable domain in full, with the rest retrieved from reference TRBV11-2 and TRBJ1-5, is EAGVAQSPRYKIIEKRQSVAFWCNPISGHATLYWYQQILGQGPKLLIQFQNNGVVDDSQLPKDRFSAERLKGVDSTLKIQPAKLEDSAVYLCASSLDRNQPQHFGDGTRLSIL.

The chain is built from TRBV12-3 or TRBV12-4 and TRBJ2-7; possibly TRBD2 for D (7 bases). The CDR3 totals 15 residues. The V end lost 3 bases, the J end lost 1 base, and 13 bases lay between the germline ends. CDR3: CASSLGRGLSYEQYF. The CDR3 DNA is TGTGCCAGCAGTTTGGGGCGGGGGCTTTCCTACGAGCAGTACTTC.

This chain joins TRBV7-9 and TRBJ1-4; perhaps TRBD1 as D (5 bases). The CDR3 spans 14 residues. V lost 3 bases, J lost 8 bases, and 13 bases lay in between. Germline V gives CDR1 SEHNR, CDR2 FQNEAQ (reference sequence). As DNA, the CDR3 is TGTGCCAGCAGCTTCGGGTCGGAGGGGGAAAAACTGTTTTTT. Translation gives CASSFGSEGEKLFF.

V gene TRBV9 combines with J gene TRBJ1-5, with a weak D call TRBD1 (6 bases). This CDR3 is 16 amino acids long. V gave up 0 bases and J gave up 2 bases, with 12 bases separating them. Per the germline V gene, CDR1 is SGDLS and CDR2 is YYNGEE. This CDR3 is CASSVGTDLGNQPQHF. The CDR3 nucleotides are TGTGCCAGCAGCGTAGGGACAGATTTGGGCAATCAGCCCCAGCATTTT.